The rows below give T cell receptor beta chains drawn from one sample of a study of cytomegalovirus exposure and HLA in healthy donors. Assay: immunoSEQ multiplex PCR; the TCRdb copy retains only in-frame clones and omits some. The sample yields 150,000 to 200,000 clones, of which the top ten take up 0.65% to 0.9%. The material sequenced was PBMCs. These receptors were obtained from a woman between 18 and 29 years old in good health and CMV-seropositive. CDR3s include the opening cysteine and the closing phenylalanine or tryptophan. Fields, in order: CDR3 DNA, CDR3 protein, D gene, J gene, CDR3 length, V gene. The D gene is left open where the match is weak.

DNA: TGTGCCAGCAGCTTAGGACTAGCGGACCTCTCCTACAATGAGCAGTTCTTC
CDR3: CASSLGLADLSYNEQFF
D: TRBD2
J: TRBJ2-1
length: 17
V: TRBV11-1

DNA: TGTGCCAGCAGTTACCGGTCGAGCGGGATAACCGAGCAGTACTTC
CDR3: CASSYRSSGITEQYF
D: TRBD2
J: TRBJ2-7
length: 15
V: TRBV6-5

DNA: TGTGCCAGTAAGGGGGTCAATAATTCACCCCTCCACTTT
CDR3: CASKGVNNSPLHF
D: -
J: TRBJ1-6
length: 13
V: TRBV19

DNA: TGCGCCAGCAGCCAAGCAGGAGGGAATTACTATGGCTACACCTTC
CDR3: CASSQAGGNYYGYTF
D: -
J: TRBJ1-2
length: 15
V: TRBV4-1

DNA: TGTGCCAGCAGCGTAGGTCAGGGAGGTCAGCCCCAGCATTTT
CDR3: CASSVGQGGQPQHF
D: -
J: TRBJ1-5
length: 14
V: TRBV9

DNA: TGTGCCTGGAGTGACAGAACGTACCAAGAGACCCAGTACTTC
CDR3: CAWSDRTYQETQYF
D: -
J: TRBJ2-5
length: 14
V: TRBV30

DNA: TGTGCCAGCTCATCGACAGCTAACTATGGCTACACCTTC
CDR3: CASSSTANYGYTF
D: -
J: TRBJ1-2
length: 13
V: TRBV18

DNA: TGTGCCAGCAGCTTCAGCGGGGGGGCCGGGGAGACCCAGTACTTC
CDR3: CASSFSGGAGETQYF
D: TRBD2
J: TRBJ2-5
length: 15
V: TRBV7-2

DNA: TGTGCCAGCAGCCCCCTAGAACGAAGAAACACCATATATTTT
CDR3: CASSPLERRNTIYF
D: -
J: TRBJ1-3
length: 14
V: TRBV11-2

DNA: TGTGCCAGCACCCTAGTCGGGAGCCCGAACACTGAAGCTTTCTTT
CDR3: CASTLVGSPNTEAFF
D: -
J: TRBJ1-1
length: 15
V: TRBV9

DNA: TGTGCCAGCAGCGACGGACAGGGGATTAATTCACCCCTCCACTTT
CDR3: CASSDGQGINSPLHF
D: TRBD1
J: TRBJ1-6
length: 15
V: TRBV7-9

DNA: TGTGCCACCAGCAGAGATAGCGGGAGCTCCTACGAGCAGTACTTC
CDR3: CATSRDSGSSYEQYF
D: TRBD2
J: TRBJ2-7
length: 15
V: TRBV15

DNA: TGCGCCAGCAGCCCCGGTAGTAGCGTCCCAGATACGCAGTATTTT
CDR3: CASSPGSSVPDTQYF
D: -
J: TRBJ2-3
length: 15
V: TRBV5-1

DNA: TGCGCCACCAGAGACTTAGGACAGGGCTATGGCTACACCTTC
CDR3: CATRDLGQGYGYTF
D: TRBD1
J: TRBJ1-2
length: 14
V: TRBV5-1

DNA: TGTGCCAGCTCACCCGGGACAGGGGTTAACTATGGCTACACCTTC
CDR3: CASSPGTGVNYGYTF
D: TRBD1
J: TRBJ1-2
length: 15
V: TRBV18

DNA: TGTGCCACCAGCGGCCGTGCTACGGGACAGGGGTTCTACGAGCAGTACTTC
CDR3: CATSGRATGQGFYEQYF
D: TRBD1
J: TRBJ2-7
length: 17
V: TRBV15

DNA: TGTGCCAGCAGTGAAGTGCAGGCGGGCGTGAAGCCCCAGCATTTT
CDR3: CASSEVQAGVKPQHF
D: -
J: TRBJ1-5
length: 15
V: TRBV6-1

DNA: TGTGCCAGCAGTCCGTCCGGGGGCTACACCTTC
CDR3: CASSPSGGYTF
D: -
J: TRBJ1-2
length: 11
V: TRBV7-9

DNA: TGCGCCAGCAGTGAGTCTGCAGCCGGACAGGGTGAAGCTTTCTTT
CDR3: CASSESAAGQGEAFF
D: TRBD1
J: TRBJ1-1
length: 15
V: TRBV10-1

DNA: TGTGCCAGCAGCGTCGCCCGGAGCGCTGAAGCTTTCTTT
CDR3: CASSVARSAEAFF
D: -
J: TRBJ1-1
length: 13
V: TRBV9

DNA: TGCGCCAGCAGCCAAGAGCGGGGGGGCCTTCAAGAGACCCAGTACTTC
CDR3: CASSQERGGLQETQYF
D: TRBD2
J: TRBJ2-5
length: 16
V: TRBV4-3

DNA: TGTGCCAGCACCCGCTTTGGGAGGGATGGCTACACCTTC
CDR3: CASTRFGRDGYTF
D: -
J: TRBJ1-2
length: 13
V: TRBV7-8

DNA: TGTGCCCAAAACGAAAGGGGGAGAACAGATACGCAGTATTTT
CDR3: CAQNERGRTDTQYF
D: -
J: TRBJ2-3
length: 14
V: TRBV30

DNA: TGTGCCAGCAGTTACCTACGCGGCTCTGGAAACACCATATATTTT
CDR3: CASSYLRGSGNTIYF
D: -
J: TRBJ1-3
length: 15
V: TRBV6-6

DNA: TGCGCCAGCAGCCAAGGGGAGGGGATGTCGGAGACCCAGTACTTC
CDR3: CASSQGEGMSETQYF
D: TRBD2
J: TRBJ2-5
length: 15
V: TRBV4-3

DNA: TGTGCCAGCAGCTTAAGCCGCACCGGGGAGCTGTTTTTT
CDR3: CASSLSRTGELFF
D: -
J: TRBJ2-2
length: 13
V: TRBV7-2

DNA: TGTGCCAGCTCACCCGACAGGGGACTGAACACTGAAGCTTTCTTT
CDR3: CASSPDRGLNTEAFF
D: TRBD1
J: TRBJ1-1
length: 15
V: TRBV18

DNA: TGTGCCAGCAGTTCCCTTGGACTAGCGGGAGAACAGTACTTC
CDR3: CASSSLGLAGEQYF
D: TRBD2
J: TRBJ2-7
length: 14
V: TRBV25-1

DNA: TGTGCCATCAGGACAGGGCTCGCTGGAAACACCATATATTTT
CDR3: CAIRTGLAGNTIYF
D: TRBD1
J: TRBJ1-3
length: 14
V: TRBV10-3

DNA: TGTGCCAGCAGCGTAATGGGAGGGGCTAGCACAGATACGCAGTATTTT
CDR3: CASSVMGGASTDTQYF
D: TRBD2
J: TRBJ2-3
length: 16
V: TRBV9

DNA: TGTGCCAGCAGCCTCGACTCGGGTACAGATACGCAGTATTTT
CDR3: CASSLDSGTDTQYF
D: -
J: TRBJ2-3
length: 14
V: TRBV5-8

DNA: TGTGCCAGCAGCTTGACAGGGGTACACTACGAGCAGTACTTC
CDR3: CASSLTGVHYEQYF
D: TRBD1
J: TRBJ2-7
length: 14
V: TRBV7-9

DNA: TGTGCCAGCAGCCACGAGACAGGGGTCCGGAAAGCTTTCTTT
CDR3: CASSHETGVRKAFF
D: TRBD1
J: TRBJ1-1
length: 14
V: TRBV7-9

DNA: TGCGCCAGCAGCCAAAAATCACTAGCGGGACTCACAGATACGCAGTATTTT
CDR3: CASSQKSLAGLTDTQYF
D: TRBD2
J: TRBJ2-3
length: 17
V: TRBV4-1

DNA: TGTGCCAGCAGTGAATTGAGGGAGGAAGGTCCGCAGTATTTT
CDR3: CASSELREEGPQYF
D: -
J: TRBJ2-3
length: 14
V: TRBV6-1

DNA: TGCGCCAGCAGTCCCGGAGCGGACTACAATGAGCAGTTCTTC
CDR3: CASSPGADYNEQFF
D: -
J: TRBJ2-1
length: 14
V: TRBV5-1

DNA: TGTGCCAGCAGTTTTAATCCCCCTAGTTGGACTGCCACCTACGAGCAGTACTTC
CDR3: CASSFNPPSWTATYEQYF
D: -
J: TRBJ2-7
length: 18
V: TRBV27